This TCR beta chain is drawn from a study of T cell clonotyping in hematopoietic cell transplantation. Germline CDR1 reads MNHEY; CDR2 reads SVGAGI. The CDR3 totals 14 residues. V was pared by 4 bases and J by 3 bases, with 12 bases between. Produced via immunoSEQ multiplex PCR; TCRdb's table is partial and in-frame only. The table has about 70,000 clones, around 94% seen once. Sequenced input: peripheral blood mononuclear cells. This clonotype was obtained from a man aged 45 to 65 in good health. Some clones in this sample may be carry-over from other donors' samples. This sequence joins TRBV6-5 and TRBJ1-2, with D unresolved. The CDR3 sequence is CASSFRRGDYGYTF. The DNA for the CDR3 is TGTGCCAGCAGTTTTCGCCGCGGTGACTATGGCTACACCTTC.